The 29 T cell receptor beta chains below all came from one sample that was sequenced in a study of Graves' ophthalmopathy and Graves' hyperthyroidism. Researchers took RNA transcripts and amplified TCR beta CDR3 regions from them. HTBI primers were used in a first-round RT-PCR, which preceded a second-round multiplex PCR. One entry per CDR3 protein, called by TCRdb with MiXCR from the multiplex PCR reads. The repertoire holds roughly 1.1 million distinct CDR3 sequences, with 35% to 40% as singletons. The sequencing sample was made of peripheral blood or thyroid tissue (not recorded which). All receptors derive from an adult man with Graves' hyperthyroidism.

The CDR3 DNA reads as TGTGCCAGCAGCAGGAACAGGGGGGGGAGGGGCACTGAAGCTTTCTTT. This encodes CASSRNRGGRGTEAFF. This chain uses TRBV7-9 with TRBJ1-1; 8 bases fit TRBD1. CDR3 size: 16 residues. The germline CDR1 and CDR2 sequences are SEHNR and FQNEAQ (reference sequence). The V segment lost 5 bases and the J segment 4 bases; nucleotides outside the gene matches: 12.

The V gene is TRBV7-9, the J gene TRBJ1-1, with a tentative D call TRBD1 (6 bases). This CDR3 has 12 amino acids. V was cut by 4 bases and J by 7 bases, with 10 bases left in between. The germline CDR1 and CDR2 sequences are SEHNR and FQNEAQ (reference sequence). This CDR3 is CASSWTASEAFF. In nucleotides, the CDR3 is TGTGCCAGCAGCTGGACAGCAAGTGAAGCTTTCTTT.

This clonotype has only a few counts. This chain joins TRBV7-8 and TRBJ2-7, with a possible D match to TRBD2 (6 bases). The CDR3 has 16 residues. Germline V CDR1 and CDR2: SGHVS, FQNEAQ. V dropped 0 bases and J dropped 2 bases, with 14 bases sitting between them. CDR3 sequence (DNA): TGTGCCAGCAGCTTAGCGCAAGGCGGGGTAACCTACGAGCAGTACTTC. Translated: CASSLAQGGVTYEQYF. The whole variable domain, filled in from reference TRBV7-8 and TRBJ2-7, reads GAGVSQSPRYKVAKRGQDVALRCDPISGHVSLFWYQQALGQGPEFLTYFQNEAQLDKSGLPSDRFFAERPEGSVSTLKIQRTQQEDSAVYLCASSLAQGGVTYEQYFGPGTRLTVT.

This clonotype was seen at least ten times. This chain joins TRBV7-2 and TRBJ2-5; D gene ambiguous. The CDR3 extends over 12 amino acids. The V gene lost 5 bases and the J gene lost 7 bases, with 11 bases spanning the gap. The germline V gene encodes CDR1 SGHTA and CDR2 FQGNSA. CDR3 DNA: TGTGCCAGCAGCCCGGCGGTTGGGACCCAGTACTTC. It specifies CASSPAVGTQYF.

V and J are TRBV10-3 and TRBJ1-6, with 8 bases matching TRBD1. The V segment lost 5 bases and the J segment 6 bases; nucleotides outside the gene matches: 6. The CDR3 consists of 15 residues. Per the germline V gene, CDR1 is ENHRY and CDR2 is SYGVKD. CDR3 nucleotide sequence: TGTGCCATCAGTAAACGACAGGGGATTAATTCACCCCTCCACTTT. This sequence encodes CAISKRQGINSPLHF.

In its sample, this clonotype was seen many times. This chain joins TRBV5-5 and TRBJ2-5; the D gene is possibly TRBD1 (6 bases). V was shortened by 7 bases and J by 0 bases, with 19 bases between the two germline ends. Germline V gives CDR1 SGHKS, CDR2 YYEKEE (reference sequence). This CDR3 comprises 16 residues. Here the CDR3 reads CASVRSGDTYQETQYF. DNA of the CDR3: TGTGCCAGCGTCCGATCAGGGGACACGTACCAAGAGACCCAGTACTTC. Supplemented by reference TRBV5-5 and TRBJ2-5, the full variable domain reads DAGVTQSPTHLIKTRGQQVTLRCSPISGHKSVSWYQQVLGQGPQFIFQYYEKEERGRGNFPDRFSARQFPNYSSELNVNALLLGDSALYLCASVRSGDTYQETQYFGPGTRLLVL.

With respect to this clonotype: Just one base apart from a much larger clone, this may be a read error. This chain joins TRBV19 and TRBJ1-5, with 7 bases aligning to TRBD1. The CDR3 loop spans 14 amino acids. CDR1 and CDR2 from the germline V gene are LNHDA and SQIVND (reference sequence). Trimming cost V 7 bases and J 6 bases; bases outside gene matches: 9. The CDR3 bases are TGTGCCAGTATAGGGGGCCGAGGCAGTCAGCCCCAGCATTTT. Translation: CASIGGRGSQPQHF.

As to this clonotype: It may be a read error: a sequence one base away is much more abundant. The chain carries TRBV29-1 and TRBJ1-1; no clear D. Germline V gives CDR1 SQVTM, CDR2 ANQGSEA. The CDR3 covers 13 residues. CDR3 DNA sequence: TGCAGCGTTGTGTGGGGTACGAACACTGAAGCTTCCTTT. This gives the protein CSVVWGTNTEASF.

As for this clonotype: One junction end does not reproduce the germline sequence, and a read error may be involved. The rearrangement links TRBV25-1 to TRBJ2-7; D remains ambiguous. Germline CDR1 reads MGHDK; CDR2 reads SYGVNS. This CDR3 comprises 13 residues. The CDR3 sequence is CASSGTVSYGQYF. The CDR3 DNA reads TGTGCCAGCAGTGGGACCGTTTCCTACGGGCAGTACTTC.

This clonotype was seen a handful of times. The chain carries TRBV20-1 and TRBJ2-2, with 8 bases aligning to TRBD2. The CDR3 length is 17 residues. CDR1 is DFQATT, CDR2 SNEGSKA, per germline (reference sequence). V lost 4 bases, J lost 7 bases, and 17 bases stayed unmatched. The CDR3 is CSAKQEPGLGMNGELFF. In DNA, the CDR3 is TGCAGTGCTAAACAGGAACCGGGACTAGGCATGAACGGGGAGCTGTTTTTT.

Worth noting for this clonotype: This may stem from a read error, because a much larger clone lies one nucleotide away. The V gene is TRBV9, the J gene TRBJ2-5; D is undetermined. The CDR3 is made up of 13 amino acids. CDR1 and CDR2 (germline): SGDLS, YYNGEE. This chain's CDR3 is CACSVDGRGDQYF. CDR3 nucleotide sequence: TGTGCCTGCAGCGTAGACGGGCGAGGTGACCAGTACTTC.

A remark on this clonotype: The conserved closing phenylalanine or tryptophan is absent in this CDR3, likely reflecting a read error. The chain uses TRBV9 and TRBJ1-1, with TRBD1 identical over 7 bases. This CDR3 has 17 amino acids. The ends lost 1 base at V and 6 bases at J; junction bases unmatched: 15. Germline lookup yields CDR1 SGDLS and CDR2 YYNGEE. CDR3 in amino acids: CASSVSLSSRGGSEAFL. In nucleotides, the CDR3 is TGTGCCAGCAGCGTATCCCTATCCTCCAGGGGGGGTTCTGAAGCTTTCCTT.

Remarks on this clonotype: This likely comes from a read error, as the CDR3 has no conserved phenylalanine or tryptophan at its end. The DNA is omitted, as the CDR3 cannot be located on it reliably, and the CDR3 follows TCRdb's listing. The chain is built from TRBV20-1 and TRBJ1-6; no check of the table's D call, TRBD1, against the DNA was made. The CDR3 length is 16 residues, termini included. CDR1 DFQATT and CDR2 SNEGSKA come from the germline V gene (reference sequence). CDR3 amino acids: CSARDLATGRDSPLQS.

The gene calls are TRBV7-8 and TRBJ1-1; maybe TRBD1 (5 bases). The V gene's germline CDR1 is SGHVS and CDR2 FQNEAQ. Trimming pared 3 bases from V and 7 bases from J, leaving 18 bases between. The CDR3 length is 15 residues. For the CDR3, the DNA is TGTGCCAGCAGCTTTCCTATTGGGACGGGATTTGAAGCTTTCTTT. The encoded protein is CASSFPIGTGFEAFF.

There are many counts of this clonotype. The chain combines TRBV20-1 with TRBJ2-7; D is unclear. Between the trimmed V and J ends, which lost 3 bases and 4 bases, there was a span of 13 bases. CDR1 and CDR2 from the germline V gene are DFQATT and SNEGSKA (reference sequence). There are 13 residues in the CDR3. CDR3 in amino acids: CSARNPWEYEQYF. Here the CDR3 DNA reads TGCAGTGCTAGGAATCCATGGGAATACGAGCAGTACTTC.

J is TRBJ2-2 and V is TRBV7-6, with TRBD2 identical over 9 bases. The ends lost 3 bases at V and 6 bases at J; junction bases unmatched: 5. Germline V CDR1 and CDR2: SGHVS, FNYEAQ. CDR3 length: 15 amino acids. CDR3 bases: TGTGCCAGCAGCTTGGGGCGGGGGGGCCCCGGGGAGCTGTTTTTT. Residues: CASSLGRGGPGELFF.

This clonotype was seen ten or more times. The rearrangement joins TRBV29-1 to TRBJ1-1; tentatively, D is TRBD1 (6 bases). V was cut by 6 bases and J by 4 bases, with 12 bases left in between. This CDR3 has 12 amino acids. Germline V lookup: CDR1 SQVTM, CDR2 ANQGSEA. Here the CDR3 DNA reads TGCAGCGTGGAGACAGGCGCCACTGAAGCTTTCTTT. Translated, it gives CSVETGATEAFF.

The gene calls are TRBV10-3 and TRBJ1-5, with D perhaps matching TRBD1 (5 bases). The CDR3 totals 15 residues. The germline V gene has CDR1 ENHRY and CDR2 SYGVKD. Trimming stripped 3 bases from V and 2 bases from J, with 11 bases between. The chain's CDR3 is CAISDAGDGNQPQHF. As DNA, the CDR3 is TGTGCCATCAGTGATGCGGGGGACGGCAATCAGCCCCAGCATTTT.

V usage is TRBV27 and J usage is TRBJ2-7; no clear D. The V gene lost 5 bases and the J gene lost 2 bases, with 13 bases spanning the gap. This CDR3 is 14 amino acids long. CDR1 is MNHEY and CDR2 is SMNVEV in the germline V gene (reference sequence). In nucleotides, the CDR3 is TGTGCCAGCAGTGCATCGATAGGACCCTACGAGCAGTACTTC. Encoded protein: CASSASIGPYEQYF.

V usage is TRBV6-5 and J usage is TRBJ2-2; either TRBD1 or TRBD2 may fit D (7 bases each). Germline CDR1 is MNHEY and CDR2 is SVGAGI. V shed 4 bases and J shed 6 bases, with 21 bases lying between them. This CDR3 is built from 17 residues. Here the CDR3 reads CASSLYPPQGRAGELFF. DNA for the CDR3: TGTGCCAGCAGTTTGTATCCCCCACAGGGGAGGGCCGGGGAGCTGTTTTTT.

This clonotype has only a few counts. The chain couples TRBV2 to TRBJ2-5, with D perhaps matching TRBD1 (5 bases). The CDR3 extends over 15 amino acids. Germline-derived CDR1 and CDR2 are SNHLY and FYNNEI. The V end was cut by 0 bases, the J end by 5 bases, with 13 bases between. CDR3 nucleotides: TGTGCCAGCAGTGAAGCGCGTCAGGGTCGGGAGACCCAGTACTTC. Translation: CASSEARQGRETQYF.

This clonotype turned up a few times. This chain uses TRBV29-1 with TRBJ2-5; TRBD2 agrees at 10 bases. The germline V gene encodes CDR1 SQVTM and CDR2 ANQGSEA. The CDR3 runs to 13 residues. After removal of 4 bases from V and 4 bases from J, the junction contained 3 bases not matched to a gene. This CDR3 is CSVGRTSGETQYF. DNA for the CDR3: TGCAGCGTTGGAAGGACTAGCGGAGAGACCCAGTACTTC.

Turning to this clonotype: The CDR3 does not close with the conserved phenylalanine or tryptophan, likely indicating a read error. The genes are TRBV10-3 and TRBJ1-2; D is undetermined. CDR1 is ENHRY, CDR2 SYGVKD, per germline. The CDR3 contains 14 residues. CDR3 protein: CASSLGGTYYGYTL. The CDR3 DNA reads TGTGCCAGCAGTTTAGGCGGAACCTATTATGGCTACACCCTC.

V and J are TRBV7-6 and TRBJ1-6; 9 bases are shared with TRBD1. Per germline, CDR1 SGHVS and CDR2 FNYEAQ. V shed 2 bases, J shed 8 bases, and the junction held 7 bases outside the gene matches. This CDR3 has 16 residues. The CDR3 DNA sequence: TGTGCCAGCAGCTTACTGGGGACAGGGTGGCATTCACCCCTCCACTTT. Translation: CASSLLGTGWHSPLHF.

As to this clonotype: The junction and the germline gene differ at one end; a read error may be behind it. The chain couples TRBV7-8 to TRBJ2-2; weak D call: TRBD2 (5 bases). CDR3 length: 19 amino acids. CDR1 is SGHVS and CDR2 is FQNEAQ in the germline V gene. Here the CDR3 DNA reads TGTGCCAGCAGCTTAGATTCCGGGAAGCCCGGGCTGAACACCAGGGAGCTGTTTTTT. It codes for CASSLDSGKPGLNTRELFF. The full variable domain, its missing parts supplied by reference TRBV7-8 and TRBJ2-2, is GAGVSQSPRYKVAKRGQDVALRCDPISGHVSLFWYQQALGQGPEFLTYFQNEAQLDKSGLPSDRFFAERPEGSVSTLKIQRTQQEDSAVYLCASSLDSGKPGLNTRELFFGEGSRLTVL.

Turning to this clonotype: The junction does not match germline at one end; this may be a read error. This rearrangement joins TRBV19 to TRBJ1-1; no clear D. CDR3 length: 13 amino acids. Germline loops: CDR1 LNHDA, CDR2 SQIVND (reference sequence). The CDR3 region has the DNA TGTGCCAGTGGGGTCGGTATGAACACTGAAGCTTCCTTT. Its translation is CASGVGMNTEASF.

This clonotype has a count of ten or more. CDR3 coding DNA: TGTGCCAGCAGCTTAGCCCTAGGCTACACCTTC. Translated, it gives CASSLALGYTF. The chain links TRBV7-8 to TRBJ1-2; D not certain. Trimming pared 0 bases from V and 8 bases from J, leaving 4 bases between. The CDR3 is 11 residues long. CDR1 and CDR2 from the germline V gene are SGHVS and FQNEAQ.

A few counts support this clonotype. The chain is built from TRBV12-3 or TRBV12-4 and TRBJ1-1; 8 bases match TRBD1. J gave up 4 bases and V 5 bases, and 3 bases lay outside the gene matches. This CDR3 is 13 amino acids long. CDR3 bases: TGTGCCAGCAGTGCGACAGGGGTCACTGAAGCTTTCTTT. Protein sequence: CASSATGVTEAFF.

This clonotype was seen repeatedly, ten times or more. The rearrangement links TRBV2 to TRBJ2-5; TRBD1 is a possible D gene (5 bases). Germline V gives CDR1 SNHLY, CDR2 FYNNEI. V was clipped by 6 bases and J by 5 bases, with 10 bases between them. The CDR3 has 12 amino acids. CDR3 sequence reads: CASSRELETQYF. The DNA of the CDR3 is TGTGCCAGCAGCAGGGAACTGGAGACCCAGTACTTC.